A single sample gave rise to the 25 T cell receptor beta chains below, sequenced in a study of beta chain features in type 1 diabetes. Expressed TCRB transcripts got sequenced, as all isolated RNA was reverse transcribed. Data came from immunoSEQ multiplex PCR; TCRdb stores just in-frame clones and leaves some out. The sample comprises 250,000 to 350,000 clones, approximately 10% of which are singletons, and 0.015% rests with the top ten. The specimen was naive CD4+ T cells from blood. The receptors were gathered from a woman under 40 in good health.

V and J are TRBV28 and TRBJ1-2; tentatively, D is TRBD1 (6 bases). In germline, CDR1 is MDHEN, CDR2 SYDVKM. The V gene lost 2 bases and the J gene lost 4 bases, with 11 bases spanning the gap. The CDR3 consists of 14 residues. DNA of the CDR3: TGTGCCAGCAGTTTAGGCACACAGGGCTATGGCTACACCTTC. This gives the protein CASSLGTQGYGYTF.

A few counts support this clone. This sequence joins TRBV7-6 and TRBJ1-4, with D tentatively TRBD1 (5 bases). Germline CDR1 and CDR2: SGHVS and FNYEAQ. The CDR3 spans 15 residues. V was shortened by 5 bases and J by 5 bases, with 15 bases between the two germline ends. This CDR3 is CASSLNRFENEKLFF. CDR3 sequence (DNA): TGTGCCAGCAGCCTTAACAGGTTCGAAAATGAAAAACTGTTTTTT.

CDR3 region: CASAKERDPRGGQFF. CDR3 nucleotides: TGTGCCAGCGCCAAGGAGCGGGATCCTCGTGGGGGGCAGTTCTTC. This chain links TRBV27 with TRBJ2-1; 7 nucleotides agree with TRBD2. There are 15 residues in the CDR3. Germline V gene lookup returns CDR1 MNHEY and CDR2 SMNVEV (reference sequence). V lost 8 bases to trimming and J lost 12 bases; unmatched junction nucleotides: 19.

V and J are TRBV5-1 and TRBJ2-1; TRBD2 matches 12 bases. Trimming took 4 bases from V and 4 from J; bases not matched to a gene: 3. Germline assignment: CDR1 SGHRS and CDR2 YFSETQ. The CDR3 loop spans 15 amino acids. CDR3 DNA: TGCGCCAGCAGCCGACTAGCGGGAGATTACAATGAGCAGTTCTTC. Amino acid sequence: CASSRLAGDYNEQFF.

The rearrangement links TRBV7-9 to TRBJ2-4, with a tentative D call TRBD2 (5 bases). The CDR3 spans 13 residues. V was shortened by 3 bases and J by 15 bases, with 18 bases between the two germline ends. The germline gives CDR1 SEHNR, CDR2 FQNEAQ (reference sequence). The CDR3 DNA reads as TGTGCCAGCAGCTTCGCCACAGAACTAGGAGGGTACTTC. Its translation is CASSFATELGGYF.

This clone was recorded a few times. The chain carries TRBV15 and TRBJ2-7, with TRBD1 matching 8 bases. The CDR3 loop spans 15 amino acids. Trimming cost V 2 bases and J 4 bases; bases outside gene matches: 7. Germline-derived CDR1 and CDR2 are LNHNV and YYDKDF (reference sequence). In DNA form, the CDR3 reads TGTGCCACCAGCAGACTCATTACAGGGGGATACGAGCAGTACTTC. Translating gives CATSRLITGGYEQYF.

This clone was seen only a few times. The sample has other DNA sequences that encode this CDR3 too. The chain is built from TRBV7-9 and TRBJ2-3, with TRBD2 identical over 10 bases. Per germline, CDR1 SEHNR and CDR2 FQNEAQ (reference sequence). This CDR3 has 16 residues. V lost 2 bases, J lost 3 bases, and 5 bases stayed unmatched. CDR3 nucleotide sequence: TGTGCCAGCAGCTTATGGGCTAGCGGGAGTACAGATACGCAGTATTTT. This encodes CASSLWASGSTDTQYF.

The gene calls are TRBV28 and TRBJ2-7; D is possibly TRBD2 (6 bases). The CDR3 is made up of 15 amino acids. Per germline, CDR1 MDHEN and CDR2 SYDVKM. V gave up 4 bases and J gave up 4 bases, with 17 bases separating them. The CDR3 spells CASSSSAEGRYEQYF. The CDR3 nucleotides read TGTGCCAGCAGTTCTTCCGCGGAGGGTAGGTACGAGCAGTACTTC.

The sample holds a few counts of this clone. The rearrangement uses TRBV2 and TRBJ2-3; perhaps TRBD2 as D (6 bases). Germline CDR1 SNHLY, CDR2 FYNNEI. The CDR3 loop spans 14 amino acids. V was clipped by 7 bases and J by 3 bases, with 14 bases between them. This CDR3 reads CASTSAGETDTQYF. CDR3 in DNA: TGTGCCAGCACTTCAGCGGGCGAGACAGATACGCAGTATTTT.

This clone was seen only a few times. The rearrangement links TRBV30 to TRBJ1-2; D gene ambiguous. Germline-derived CDR1 and CDR2 are GTSNPN and SVGIG (reference sequence). V was cut by 1 base and J by 6 bases, with 12 bases left in between. CDR3 length equals 13 residues. This CDR3 reads CAWSATDTDGYTF. CDR3 bases: TGTGCCTGGAGTGCAACTGACACCGATGGCTACACCTTC.

This clone occurred a few times. The CDR3 loop reads CASSQELYTDTQYF. CDR3 coding DNA: TGCGCCAGCAGCCAAGAGCTATACACAGATACGCAGTATTTT. The chain employs TRBV4-3 and TRBJ2-3; D not resolved. The germline V and J ends were trimmed by 0 bases and 2 bases, with 6 bases remaining between them. This CDR3 comprises 14 residues. Germline CDR1 is LGHNA and CDR2 is YSLEER.

This clone was observed a few times. This chain links TRBV4-2 with TRBJ2-5, with D possibly matching TRBD2 (6 bases). Trimming took 5 bases from V and 0 from J, leaving 10 bases between them. From germline, CDR1 is LGHNA and CDR2 YNFKEQ. The CDR3 consists of 14 residues. The CDR3 DNA reads TGTGCCAGCAGCTTATCGGGAGACCAAGAGACCCAGTACTTC. Amino acid sequence: CASSLSGDQETQYF.

V usage is TRBV29-1 and J usage is TRBJ2-1; D may be TRBD2 (5 bases). This CDR3 is built from 13 residues. V was trimmed by 6 bases and J by 0 bases, leaving 9 bases between them. CDR1 is SQVTM and CDR2 is ANQGSEA in the germline V gene. CDR3 sequence: CSVLRDSYNEQFF. The CDR3 nucleotides read TGCAGCGTACTCCGGGACTCCTACAATGAGCAGTTCTTC.

The chain employs TRBV5-1 and TRBJ1-1; TRBD1 matches 7 bases. CDR1 SGHRS and CDR2 YFSETQ come from the germline V gene. Trimming at V came to 4 bases and at J to 0 bases, leaving 3 bases not matched to a gene. This CDR3 has 14 amino acids. The CDR3 loop reads CASSAGTVNTEAFF. The CDR3 DNA follows: TGCGCCAGCAGCGCGGGGACAGTGAACACTGAAGCTTTCTTT. Variable domain in full (rest from reference TRBV5-1 and TRBJ1-1): KAGVTQTPRYLIKTRGQQVTLSCSPISGHRSVSWYQQTPGQGLQFLFEYFSETQRNKGNFPGRFSGRQFSNSRSEMNVSTLELGDSALYLCASSAGTVNTEAFFGQGTRLTVV.

This clone was seen at least ten times. This rearrangement joins TRBV5-4 to TRBJ2-5; TRBD1 might be the D (5 bases). V was trimmed by 0 bases and J by 2 bases, leaving 5 bases between them. Germline CDR1 and CDR2: SGHNT and YYREEE (reference sequence). This CDR3 has 13 residues. The CDR3 region has the DNA TGTGCCAGCAGCTTGGGACAGCAAGAGACCCAGTACTTC. The encoded protein is CASSLGQQETQYF.

V and J are TRBV5-1 and TRBJ2-5; 7 nucleotides line up with TRBD1. The germline V gene encodes CDR1 SGHRS and CDR2 YFSETQ. The CDR3 loop spans 14 amino acids. The trim removed 4 bases at V and 5 bases at J, leaving 8 bases unmatched. For the CDR3, the DNA is TGCGCCAGCAGCGTCCAAGGGGGCTGGGAGACCCAGTACTTC. This translates into CASSVQGGWETQYF.

This clone was counted only a few times. This chain links TRBV27 with TRBJ2-7; TRBD1 is a possible D gene (6 bases). V dropped 8 bases and J dropped 2 bases, with 13 bases sitting between them. The CDR3 totals 13 residues. The germline V gene encodes CDR1 MNHEY and CDR2 SMNVEV (reference sequence). The chain's CDR3 is CASGDRSAYEQYF. CDR3 DNA: TGTGCCAGCGGCGACAGGTCCGCCTACGAGCAGTACTTC.

CDR3 DNA sequence: TGTGCCAGCAGTTCAACTAGCCCAACGCAGTATTTT. Protein product: CASSSTSPTQYF. V usage is TRBV28 and J usage is TRBJ2-3, with TRBD2 as a possible D gene (6 bases). The CDR3 is 12 amino acids. Germline V gives CDR1 MDHEN, CDR2 SYDVKM. Trimming cost V 4 bases and J 9 bases, with 11 bases left between them. The full variable domain, with the rest looked up from reference TRBV28 and TRBJ2-3, is DVKVTQSSRYLVKRTGEKVFLECVQDMDHENMFWYRQDPGLGLRLIYFSYDVKMKEKGDIPEGYSVSREKKERFSLILESASTNQTSMYLCASSSTSPTQYFGPGTRLTVL.

The V gene is TRBV5-4, the J gene TRBJ2-7; 9 bases line up with TRBD2. This CDR3 is built from 15 residues. V lost 4 bases, J lost 4 bases, and 9 bases stayed unmatched. Germline assignment: CDR1 SGHNT and CDR2 YYREEE (reference sequence). The CDR3 DNA sequence: TGTGCCAGCAGCCTGTCGGGCGGGAGGGGATACGAGCAGTACTTC. Translating it yields CASSLSGGRGYEQYF. Complete variable domain (other parts from reference TRBV5-4 and TRBJ2-7): ETGVTQSPTHLIKTRGQQVTLRCSSQSGHNTVSWYQQALGQGPQFIFQYYREEENGRGNFPPRFSGLQFPNYSSELNVNALELDDSALYLCASSLSGGRGYEQYFGPGTRLTVT.

V gene TRBV28 combines with J gene TRBJ2-2; 10 positions match TRBD2. Germline trimming cut 10 bases from V and 8 bases from J; bases unmatched to any gene: 10. CDR3 length equals 14 residues. Per germline, CDR1 MDHEN and CDR2 SYDVKM. The CDR3 loop reads CAIKQSGRAGELFF. The CDR3 coding sequence is TGTGCCATCAAGCAAAGCGGGAGGGCAGGGGAGCTGTTTTTT.

This chain uses TRBV4-2 with TRBJ2-3, with TRBD2 identical over 11 bases. The V segment lost 2 bases and the J segment 0 bases; nucleotides outside the gene matches: 4. This CDR3 region has 17 residues. From germline, CDR1 is LGHNA and CDR2 YNFKEQ. CDR3 in amino acids: CASSQPGLAVSTDTQYF. The CDR3 coding sequence is TGTGCCAGCAGCCAACCGGGACTAGCGGTTAGCACAGATACGCAGTATTTT.

The rearrangement uses TRBV30 and TRBJ2-5; D is ambiguous. With 4 bases removed from V and 3 bases from J, the gap between germline ends came to 12 bases. CDR1 is GTSNPN, CDR2 SVGIG, per germline (reference sequence). CDR3 length: 13 amino acids. CDR3 amino acids: CAWTQQGEETQYF. CDR3 in DNA: TGTGCCTGGACACAACAAGGAGAAGAGACCCAGTACTTC.

The chain has TRBV6-5 and TRBJ2-7; D remains unclear. Trimming shortened V by 6 bases and J by 1 base, and 16 bases separated the two germline ends. This CDR3 spans 15 amino acids. Germline loops: CDR1 MNHEY, CDR2 SVGAGI. CDR3 in amino acids: CASSKERLKSYEQYF. CDR3 sequence (DNA): TGTGCCAGCAGCAAGGAGCGCTTAAAATCCTACGAGCAGTACTTC.

This clone was seen only a few times. This sequence joins TRBV4-3 and TRBJ1-1, with 8 bases aligning to TRBD1. Losses at the gene ends were 3 bases for V and 9 bases for J; bases not matched to a gene: 9. The CDR3 runs 14 residues. In germline, CDR1 is LGHNA, CDR2 YSLEER. In DNA form, the CDR3 reads TGCGCCAGCAGCCATGGACAGGGTCCCCGGCAAGCTTTCTTT. Its translation is CASSHGQGPRQAFF.

V and J are TRBV30 and TRBJ2-1, with 7 nucleotides matching TRBD1. In germline, CDR1 is GTSNPN, CDR2 SVGIG (reference sequence). V gave up 0 bases and J gave up 6 bases; unmatched junction bases: 26. The CDR3 has 21 residues. CDR3 nucleotide sequence: TGTGCCTGGAGTGTACCTCGAACAGGGGTTTTGAAGCCCGAAGCGTCCAATGAGCAGTTCTTC. Residues: CAWSVPRTGVLKPEASNEQFF.